This T cell receptor beta chain emerged from a study of T-cell memory formation after mild COVID-19. Study-level background: Largely, the TCR clusters proved donor specific. The study, taken as a whole, reports: Confirmation of SARS-CoV-2 specificity was lacking for second-wave clones peaking day 37. Chiefly within CM and EM were the contracting CD4+ clones; CD8+ ones were within EMRA.

The CDR3 has 16 amino acids. V lost 4 bases to trimming and J lost 7 bases, with 24 bases between them. Germline-derived CDR1 and CDR2 are SGHRS and YFSETQ. This clonotype has more than one count but fewer than ten. Its antigen is undetermined. TCRdb reanalysed the 5' RACE reads using MiXCR and keeps one entry per CDR3 protein. Of around 340,000 distinct CDR3 sequences in the sample, roughly 13% were seen once. The chain couples TRBV5-1 to TRBJ2-7; no clear D gene. Sequencing was performed on PBMCs or a T cell subset sorted from them (not recorded which). This receptor was obtained from a man aged 18 to 35 who had mild COVID-19 (a few samples of this study predate the infection). Cell type and time point are not known. The chain's CDR3 is CASSGGPAQDLYEQYF. CDR3 bases: TGCGCCAGCAGCGGTGGCCCGGCCCAGGACCTATATGAGCAGTACTTC.